The 15 T cell receptor beta chains below come from one sample, sequenced in a study of cytomegalovirus exposure and HLA in healthy donors. PCR was performed using 60 Vbeta and 13 Jbeta primers. Repertoires were generated with immunoSEQ multiplex PCR, while TCRdb's copy carries only in-frame clones and drops some. Of 100,000 to 150,000 clones in the sample, just over 70% are singletons; the top ten hold about 3%. What was sequenced was PBMCs. Receptors originate from a woman in her fifties or sixties in good health and CMV-seropositive.

This chain connects TRBV18 to TRBJ1-4; 7 bases are a match to TRBD1. In germline, CDR1 is KGHSH, CDR2 LQKENI. The CDR3 spans 16 residues. V lost 4 bases, J lost 7 bases, and 12 bases stayed unmatched. For the CDR3, the DNA is TGTGCCAGCTCACTCCTCCGGGACAGAGGCGTTGAAAAACTGTTTTTT. It specifies CASSLLRDRGVEKLFF.

DNA for the CDR3: TGTGCCAGCTCACCTGGGACAGAGGGGCTCTACGAGCAGTACTTC. Translating gives CASSPGTEGLYEQYF. The V and J genes are TRBV18 and TRBJ2-7; 7 positions agree with TRBD1. There are 15 residues in the CDR3. The germline V gene has CDR1 KGHSH and CDR2 LQKENI. Trimming took 3 bases from V and 3 from J; bases not matched to a gene: 8.

This clone was seen a few times. The chain combines TRBV5-1 with TRBJ2-5; tentatively, D is TRBD1 (5 bases). Germline V gene lookup returns CDR1 SGHRS and CDR2 YFSETQ. V was pared by 0 bases and J by 1 base, with 10 bases between. The CDR3 loop spans 15 amino acids. In DNA form, the CDR3 reads TGCGCCAGCAGCTTGGGGTCAGGGCGCCAAGAGACCCAGTACTTC. Its translation: CASSLGSGRQETQYF.

This clone was counted once. This sequence joins TRBV5-1 and TRBJ2-5; a weak D match, TRBD2 (6 bases). Germline CDR1 reads SGHRS; CDR2 reads YFSETQ. This CDR3 spans 15 amino acids. With 0 bases removed from V and 5 bases from J, the gap between germline ends came to 14 bases. The CDR3 protein is CASSLGDPAGETQYF. The CDR3 bases are TGCGCCAGCAGCTTGGGGGACCCCGCGGGGGAGACCCAGTACTTC. The full variable domain, rest sourced from reference TRBV5-1 and TRBJ2-5, is KAGVTQTPRYLIKTRGQQVTLSCSPISGHRSVSWYQQTPGQGLQFLFEYFSETQRNKGNFPGRFSGRQFSNSRSEMNVSTLELGDSALYLCASSLGDPAGETQYFGPGTRLLVL.

The chain couples TRBV27 to TRBJ1-2; 12 nucleotides align to TRBD1. The germline V gene encodes CDR1 MNHEY and CDR2 SMNVEV (reference sequence). J gave up 4 bases and V 6 bases, and 3 bases lay outside the gene matches. This CDR3 has 14 amino acids. CDR3 in DNA: TGTGCCAGCAGCGGGGACAGGGGGCTCTATGGCTACACCTTC. Its translation is CASSGDRGLYGYTF.

The J gene is TRBJ2-7, the V gene TRBV7-2; perhaps TRBD2 as D (6 bases). Germline CDR1 SGHTA, CDR2 FQGNSA. Trimming cost V 6 bases and J 0 bases, with 9 bases left between them. This CDR3 contains 13 residues. CDR3 protein: CASSTTSSYEQYF. Written as DNA, the CDR3 is TGTGCCAGCAGTACGACTAGCTCCTACGAGCAGTACTTC.

The chain joins TRBV12-5 to TRBJ2-7; 9 bases map to TRBD1. The CDR3 is 15 residues long. V shed 6 bases and J 3 bases; nucleotides not matched to a gene: 9. Germline V lookup: CDR1 LGHNT, CDR2 FRNRAP. CDR3 protein: CASGMPGTGFYEQYF. CDR3 sequence (DNA): TGTGCTAGTGGGATGCCCGGGACAGGGTTCTACGAGCAGTACTTC.

The chain employs TRBV6-6 and TRBJ2-7; weak D call: TRBD1 (5 bases). Germline V gives CDR1 MNHNY, CDR2 SVGAGI (reference sequence). Trimming left V 6 bases short and J 4 bases short, with 7 bases between. CDR3 length: 11 amino acids. CDR3 DNA sequence: TGTGCCAGCAGAGACAGTTACGAGCAGTACTTC. It encodes CASRDSYEQYF.

CDR3 region: CATRETRANSPLHF. CDR3 sequence (DNA): TGTGCCACCCGGGAGACGAGAGCCAATTCACCCCTCCACTTT. This chain uses TRBV6-6 with TRBJ1-6, with D unresolved. This CDR3 is 14 amino acids long. Between the trimmed V and J ends, which lost 10 bases and 7 bases, there was a span of 17 bases. Germline V gene sequence: CDR1 MNHNY, CDR2 SVGAGI (reference sequence).

The rearrangement joins TRBV5-1 to TRBJ2-1; D is possibly TRBD2 (5 bases). The V end lost 1 base, the J end lost 2 bases, and 13 bases lay between the germline ends. Germline V gene data show CDR1 as SGHRS and CDR2 as YFSETQ. This CDR3 has 16 amino acids. This chain's CDR3 is CASSLRSAGAYNEQFF. In DNA form, the CDR3 reads TGCGCCAGCAGCTTGCGGTCTGCCGGGGCCTACAATGAGCAGTTCTTC. The full variable domain, rest sourced from reference TRBV5-1 and TRBJ2-1, is KAGVTQTPRYLIKTRGQQVTLSCSPISGHRSVSWYQQTPGQGLQFLFEYFSETQRNKGNFPGRFSGRQFSNSRSEMNVSTLELGDSALYLCASSLRSAGAYNEQFFGPGTRLTVL.

CDR3 sequence: CASSNSGGLGSEAFF. CDR3 nucleotides: TGTGCCAGCAGCAATAGTGGGGGCCTTGGGTCTGAAGCTTTCTTT. J is TRBJ1-1 and V is TRBV7-3, with D perhaps TRBD1 (6 bases). This CDR3 is 15 amino acids long. Trimming left V 5 bases short and J 6 bases short, with 19 bases between. Germline V gene data show CDR1 as SGHTA and CDR2 as FQGTGA.

For the CDR3, the DNA is TGTGCCAGCAGCTTAACGACAGGTTCACGGGGCAATCAGCCCCAGCATTTT. Translation gives CASSLTTGSRGNQPQHF. The chain has TRBV5-8 and TRBJ1-5, with a tentative D call TRBD1 (6 bases). The V end lost 2 bases, the J end lost 2 bases, and 17 bases lay between the germline ends. The V gene's germline CDR1 is SGHTS and CDR2 YDEGEE. The CDR3 length is 17 residues.

The chain has TRBV19 and TRBJ1-5; D perhaps matches TRBD1 (6 bases). Per germline, CDR1 LNHDA and CDR2 SQIVND (reference sequence). The germline V and J ends were trimmed by 1 base and 7 bases, with 14 bases remaining between them. The CDR3 runs 15 residues. The CDR3 protein is CASSIGNRVEQPQHF. Written as DNA, the CDR3 is TGTGCCAGTAGTATAGGAAACAGGGTTGAGCAGCCCCAGCATTTT.

The chain has TRBV25-1 and TRBJ2-3; TRBD1 aligns across 7 bases. The CDR3 contains 14 residues. CDR1 is MGHDK, CDR2 SYGVNS, per germline. The V segment lost 4 bases and the J segment 2 bases; nucleotides outside the gene matches: 3. CDR3 amino acids: CASSGTGVTDTQYF. Written as DNA, the CDR3 is TGTGCCAGCAGTGGGACAGGCGTCACAGATACGCAGTATTTT. Full variable domain (remainder filled in from reference TRBV25-1 and TRBJ2-3): EADIYQTPRYLVIGTGKKITLECSQTMGHDKMYWYQQDPGMELHLIHYSYGVNSTEKGDLSSESTVSRIRTEHFPLTLESARPSHTSQYLCASSGTGVTDTQYFGPGTRLTVL.

This sequence joins TRBV27 and TRBJ2-3; D may be TRBD2 (7 bases). The length of the CDR3 is 16 residues. Trimming stripped 1 base from V and 6 bases from J, with 17 bases between. Looked up from germline, CDR1 is MNHEY and CDR2 is SMNVEV (reference sequence). As DNA, the CDR3 is TGTGCCAGCAGTTTATTCGGGGGGCGGGGAGAGGATACGCAGTATTTT. Its translation is CASSLFGGRGEDTQYF.